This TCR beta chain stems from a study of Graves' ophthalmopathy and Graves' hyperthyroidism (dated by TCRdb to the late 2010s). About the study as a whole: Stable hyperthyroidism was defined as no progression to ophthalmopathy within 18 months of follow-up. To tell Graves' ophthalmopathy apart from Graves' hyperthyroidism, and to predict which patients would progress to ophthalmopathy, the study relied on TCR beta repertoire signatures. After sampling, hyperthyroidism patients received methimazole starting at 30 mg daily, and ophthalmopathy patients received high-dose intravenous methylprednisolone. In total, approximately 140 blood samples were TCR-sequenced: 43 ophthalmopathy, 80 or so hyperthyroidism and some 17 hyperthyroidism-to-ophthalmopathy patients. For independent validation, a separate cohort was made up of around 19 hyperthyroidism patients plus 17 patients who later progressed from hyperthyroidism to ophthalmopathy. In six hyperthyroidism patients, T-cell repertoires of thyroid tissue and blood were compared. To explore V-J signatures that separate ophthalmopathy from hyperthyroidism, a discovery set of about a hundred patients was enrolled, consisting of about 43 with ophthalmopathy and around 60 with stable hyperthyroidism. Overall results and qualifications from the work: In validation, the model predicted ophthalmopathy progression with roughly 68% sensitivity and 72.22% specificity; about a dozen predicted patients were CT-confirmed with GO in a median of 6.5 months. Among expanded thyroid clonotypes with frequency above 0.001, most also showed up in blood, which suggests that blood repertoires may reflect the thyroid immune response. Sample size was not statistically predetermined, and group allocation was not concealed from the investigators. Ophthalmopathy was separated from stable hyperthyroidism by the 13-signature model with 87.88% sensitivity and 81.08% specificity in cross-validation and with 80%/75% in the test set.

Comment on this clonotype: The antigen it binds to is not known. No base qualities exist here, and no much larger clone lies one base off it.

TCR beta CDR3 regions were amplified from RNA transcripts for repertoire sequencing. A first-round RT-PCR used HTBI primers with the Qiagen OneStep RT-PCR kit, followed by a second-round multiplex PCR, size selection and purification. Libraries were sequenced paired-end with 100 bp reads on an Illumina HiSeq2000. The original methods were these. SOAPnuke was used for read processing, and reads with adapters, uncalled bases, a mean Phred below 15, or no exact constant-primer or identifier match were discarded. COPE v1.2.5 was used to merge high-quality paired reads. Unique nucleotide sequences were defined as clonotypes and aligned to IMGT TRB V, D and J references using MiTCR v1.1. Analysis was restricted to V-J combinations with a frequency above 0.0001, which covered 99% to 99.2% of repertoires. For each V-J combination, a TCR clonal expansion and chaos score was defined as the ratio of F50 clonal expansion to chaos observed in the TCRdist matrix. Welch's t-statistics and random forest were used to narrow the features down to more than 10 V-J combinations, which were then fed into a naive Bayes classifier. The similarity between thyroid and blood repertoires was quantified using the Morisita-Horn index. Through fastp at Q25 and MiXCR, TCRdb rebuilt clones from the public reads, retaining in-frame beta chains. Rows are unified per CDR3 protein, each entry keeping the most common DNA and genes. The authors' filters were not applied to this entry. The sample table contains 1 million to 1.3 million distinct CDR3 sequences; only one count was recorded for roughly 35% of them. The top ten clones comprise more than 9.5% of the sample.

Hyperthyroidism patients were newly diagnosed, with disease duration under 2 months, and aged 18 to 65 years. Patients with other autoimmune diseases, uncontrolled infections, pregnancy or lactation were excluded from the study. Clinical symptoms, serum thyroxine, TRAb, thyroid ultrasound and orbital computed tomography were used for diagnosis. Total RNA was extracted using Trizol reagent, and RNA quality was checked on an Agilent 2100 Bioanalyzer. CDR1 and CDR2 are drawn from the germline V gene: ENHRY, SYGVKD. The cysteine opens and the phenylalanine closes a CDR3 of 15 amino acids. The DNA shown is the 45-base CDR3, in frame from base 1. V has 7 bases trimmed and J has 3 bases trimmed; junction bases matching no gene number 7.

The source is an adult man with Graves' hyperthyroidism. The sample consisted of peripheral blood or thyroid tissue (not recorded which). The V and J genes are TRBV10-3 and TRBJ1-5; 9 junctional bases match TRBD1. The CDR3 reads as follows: CAITEDRGYNQPQHF. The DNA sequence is TGTGCCATCACCGAGGACAGGGGATACAATCAGCCCCAGCATTTT.